This is a list of T cell receptor beta chains from one sample in a study of vaccination and CD4 T cells after COVID-19. TCRdb independently ran MiXCR on the PCR reads; one entry per CDR3 protein. The table has about 30,000 distinct CDR3 sequences, roughly 45% seen once. Here the sequenced sample was CD4+ T cells from blood, taken about 7 months after SARS-CoV-2 vaccination. The receptor source for this set is a human donor who had recovered from COVID-19. The CDR3 runs from the conserved cysteine through the conserved F or W. A D gene is named only where the DNA matches it firmly.

D gene	J gene	V gene	CDR3 protein
TRBD2	TRBJ2-5	TRBV27	CASSLVAGVRGETQYF
NA	TRBJ1-1	TRBV20-1	CSASGGINTEAFF
TRBD1	TRBJ1-1	TRBV7-2	CASSFAGGNTEAFF
TRBD1	TRBJ2-5	TRBV19	CASSITGASGQETQYF
TRBD2	TRBJ2-7	TRBV6-2/TRBV6-3	CASRRPTGLALHEQYF
NA	TRBJ1-2	TRBV10-3	CAISDPRWGRYGYTF
NA	TRBJ1-5	TRBV20-1	CSVSGHRRSGQPQHF
NA	TRBJ2-4	TRBV7-9	CASSLVKNVQYF
NA	TRBJ1-2	TRBV20-1	CSASDPHGYTF
NA	TRBJ2-5	TRBV20-1	CSAREGDHRETQYF
NA	TRBJ2-1	TRBV28	CASTISFSYNEQFF
NA	TRBJ2-2	TRBV20-1	CSARRSKVHTGELFF
TRBD1	TRBJ1-2	TRBV5-1	CASSLARTGGYGYTF
NA	TRBJ2-5	TRBV12-3/TRBV12-4	CASSLLARETQYF
NA	TRBJ1-1	TRBV5-4	CASSSRLGQGDTEAFF
NA	TRBJ2-7	TRBV19	CASSIWGPPHEQYF
NA	TRBJ1-2	TRBV20-1	CSGKQNADGYTF
NA	TRBJ1-2	TRBV12-3/TRBV12-4	CASSLRQHGYTF
TRBD2	TRBJ2-5	TRBV7-9	CASRPWTSGIQTQYF
TRBD1	TRBJ1-1	TRBV6-1	CASSARTRQGRIPEAFF
TRBD2	TRBJ2-1	TRBV4-1	CASSQNLLAAEQFF
TRBD1	TRBJ1-6	TRBV20-1	CSADPGTGGGDSPLHF
NA	TRBJ1-5	TRBV11-1	CASSLAGNSNQPQHF
NA	TRBJ2-3	TRBV29-1	CSVGLYRGTDTQYF
NA	TRBJ2-3	TRBV20-1	CSQTMTDTQYF
NA	TRBJ1-2	TRBV7-9	CASSDTDRNGYTF
NA	TRBJ2-1	TRBV18	CASSLTGTPSYNEQFF
TRBD1	TRBJ2-7	TRBV20-1	CSARDWGQDYYEQYF
NA	TRBJ2-1	TRBV27	CASSLSFNNEQFF
TRBD1	TRBJ2-7	TRBV27	CASSLWDRGYEQYF
NA	TRBJ1-5	TRBV20-1	CSASLEGGIDQPQHF
NA	TRBJ2-7	TRBV7-2	CASSSGRFRGEQYF
NA	TRBJ1-5	TRBV28	CASSLSRDNQPQHF
TRBD1	TRBJ2-7	TRBV7-9	CASSSADRVTEQYF
TRBD2	TRBJ2-5	TRBV7-2	CASSLTRSFPSGRRETQYF
NA	TRBJ1-6	TRBV28	CASSSGLLNSPLHF
TRBD2	TRBJ2-3	TRBV11-3	CASSLSTGGTSTDTQYF
NA	TRBJ1-2	TRBV5-8	CASSFRTVTQGGYTF
NA	TRBJ2-2	TRBV15	CATSRWGPGELFF
NA	TRBJ2-5	TRBV6-5	CASSYGLMAHGEGETQYF
TRBD1	TRBJ1-6	TRBV4-1	CASSRTGYNSPLHF